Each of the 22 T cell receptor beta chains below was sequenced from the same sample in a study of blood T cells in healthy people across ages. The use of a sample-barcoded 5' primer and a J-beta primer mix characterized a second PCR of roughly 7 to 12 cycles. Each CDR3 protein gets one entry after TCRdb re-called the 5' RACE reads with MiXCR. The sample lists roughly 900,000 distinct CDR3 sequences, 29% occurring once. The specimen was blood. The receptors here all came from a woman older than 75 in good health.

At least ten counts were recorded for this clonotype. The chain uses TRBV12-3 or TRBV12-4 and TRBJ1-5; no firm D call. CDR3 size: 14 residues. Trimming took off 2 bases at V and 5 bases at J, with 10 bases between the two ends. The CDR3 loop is CASSLRLRDQPQHF. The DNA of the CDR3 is TGTGCCAGCAGTTTAAGGCTTCGAGATCAGCCCCAGCATTTT.

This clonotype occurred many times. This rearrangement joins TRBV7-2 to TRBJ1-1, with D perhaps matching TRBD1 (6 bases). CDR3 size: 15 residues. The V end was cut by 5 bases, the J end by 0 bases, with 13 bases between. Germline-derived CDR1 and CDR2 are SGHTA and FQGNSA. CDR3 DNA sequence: TGTGCCAGCAGCCCCCAGGGGCGGATGAACACTGAAGCTTTCTTT. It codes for CASSPQGRMNTEAFF.

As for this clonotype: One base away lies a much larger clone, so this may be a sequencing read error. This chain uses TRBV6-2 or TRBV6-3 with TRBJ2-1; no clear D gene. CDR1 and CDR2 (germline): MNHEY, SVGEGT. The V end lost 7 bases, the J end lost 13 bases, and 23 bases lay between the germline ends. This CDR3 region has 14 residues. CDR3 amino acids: CASTEGGSKETQFF. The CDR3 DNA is TGTGCCAGCACCGAAGGTGGCAGTAAAGAGACCCAGTTCTTC.

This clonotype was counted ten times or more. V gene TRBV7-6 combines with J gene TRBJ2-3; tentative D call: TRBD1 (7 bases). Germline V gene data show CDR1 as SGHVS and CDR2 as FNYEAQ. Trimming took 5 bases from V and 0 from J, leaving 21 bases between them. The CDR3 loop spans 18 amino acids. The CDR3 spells CASSRPAGRGASTDTQYF. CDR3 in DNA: TGTGCCAGCAGCCGGCCGGCGGGCAGGGGGGCGAGCACAGATACGCAGTATTTT.

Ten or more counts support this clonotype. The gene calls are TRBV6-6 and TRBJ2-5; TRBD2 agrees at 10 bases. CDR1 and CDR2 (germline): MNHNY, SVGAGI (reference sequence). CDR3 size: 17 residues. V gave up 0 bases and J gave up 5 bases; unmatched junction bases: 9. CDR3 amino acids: CASSYSRIAGGGETQYF. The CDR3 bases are TGTGCCAGCAGTTACTCTAGAATAGCGGGGGGTGGGGAGACCCAGTACTTC.

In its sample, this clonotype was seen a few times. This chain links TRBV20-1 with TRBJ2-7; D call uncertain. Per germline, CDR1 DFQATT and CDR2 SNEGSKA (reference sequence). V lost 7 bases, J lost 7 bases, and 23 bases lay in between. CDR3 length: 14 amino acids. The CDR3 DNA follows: TGCAGTGTACTCGGTAGTGGCACCTACAATGAGCAGTACTTC. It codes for CSVLGSGTYNEQYF.

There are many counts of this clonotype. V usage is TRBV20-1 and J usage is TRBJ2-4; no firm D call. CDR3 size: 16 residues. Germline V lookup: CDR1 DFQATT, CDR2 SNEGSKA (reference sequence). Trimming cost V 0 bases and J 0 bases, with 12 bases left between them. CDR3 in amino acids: CSARDTPGVAKNIQYF. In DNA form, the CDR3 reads TGCAGTGCTAGAGATACTCCTGGAGTAGCCAAAAACATTCAGTACTTC.

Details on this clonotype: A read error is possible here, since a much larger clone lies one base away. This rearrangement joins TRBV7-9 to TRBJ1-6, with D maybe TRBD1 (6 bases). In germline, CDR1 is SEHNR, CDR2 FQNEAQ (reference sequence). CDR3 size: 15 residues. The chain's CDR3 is CAGSLPTGGGSPLHF. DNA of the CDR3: TGTGCCGGCAGCTTACCGACCGGGGGCGGTTCACCCCTCCACTTT.

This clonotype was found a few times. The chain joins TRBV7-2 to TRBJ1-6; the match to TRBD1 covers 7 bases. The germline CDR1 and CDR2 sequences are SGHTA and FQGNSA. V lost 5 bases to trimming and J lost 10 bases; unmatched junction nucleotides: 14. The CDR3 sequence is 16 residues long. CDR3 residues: CASSAQGGARVSPLHF. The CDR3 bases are TGTGCCAGCAGCGCCCAGGGGGGGGCCCGGGTGTCACCCCTCCACTTT.

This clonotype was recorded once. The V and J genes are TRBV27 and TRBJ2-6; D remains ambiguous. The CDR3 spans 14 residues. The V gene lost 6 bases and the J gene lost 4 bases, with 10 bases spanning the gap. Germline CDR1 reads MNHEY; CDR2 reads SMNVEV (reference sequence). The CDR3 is CASSPMNGANVLTF. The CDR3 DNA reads TGTGCCAGCAGCCCCATGAACGGGGCCAACGTCCTGACTTTC. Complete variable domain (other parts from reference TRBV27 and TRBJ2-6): EAQVTQNPRYLITVTGKKLTVTCSQNMNHEYMSWYRQDPGLGLRQIYYSMNVEVTDKGDVPEGYKVSRKEKRNFPLILESPSPNQTSLYFCASSPMNGANVLTFGAGSRLTVL.

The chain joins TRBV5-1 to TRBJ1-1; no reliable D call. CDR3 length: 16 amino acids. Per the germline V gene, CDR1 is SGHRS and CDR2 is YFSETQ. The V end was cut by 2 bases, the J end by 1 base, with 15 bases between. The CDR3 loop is CASSFHVRAPNTEAFF. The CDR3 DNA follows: TGCGCCAGCAGCTTTCATGTGAGGGCCCCGAACACTGAAGCTTTCTTT.

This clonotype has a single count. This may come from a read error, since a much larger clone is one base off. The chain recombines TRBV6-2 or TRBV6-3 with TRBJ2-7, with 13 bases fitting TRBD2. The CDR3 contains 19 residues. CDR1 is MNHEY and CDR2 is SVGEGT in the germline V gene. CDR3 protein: CANSDSPGLAGKSSYEQYF. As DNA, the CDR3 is TGTGCCAACAGTGACTCCCCGGGACTAGCGGGGAAGAGCTCCTACGAGCAGTACTTC.

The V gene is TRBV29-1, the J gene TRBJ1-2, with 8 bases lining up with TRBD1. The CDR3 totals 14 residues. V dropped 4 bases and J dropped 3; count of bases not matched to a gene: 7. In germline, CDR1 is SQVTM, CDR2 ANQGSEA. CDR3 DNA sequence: TGCAGCGTTGCGACACAGGGGGTGTACTATGGCTACACCTTC. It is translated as CSVATQGVYYGYTF.

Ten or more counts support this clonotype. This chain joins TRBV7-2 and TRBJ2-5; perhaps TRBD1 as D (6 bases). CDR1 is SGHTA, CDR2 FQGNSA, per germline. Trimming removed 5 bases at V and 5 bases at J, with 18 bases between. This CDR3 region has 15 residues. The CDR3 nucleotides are TGTGCCAGCAGCCTAGAAACCAGGGGCTTGGAGACCCAGTACTTC. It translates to CASSLETRGLETQYF.

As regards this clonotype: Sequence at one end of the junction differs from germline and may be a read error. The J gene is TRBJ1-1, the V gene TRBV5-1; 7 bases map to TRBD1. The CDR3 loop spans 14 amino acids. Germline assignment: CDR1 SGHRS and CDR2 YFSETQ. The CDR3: CASSPTRGNTEVFF. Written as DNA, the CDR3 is TGCGCCAGCAGCCCAACCAGGGGGAACACTGAAGTTTTCTTT.

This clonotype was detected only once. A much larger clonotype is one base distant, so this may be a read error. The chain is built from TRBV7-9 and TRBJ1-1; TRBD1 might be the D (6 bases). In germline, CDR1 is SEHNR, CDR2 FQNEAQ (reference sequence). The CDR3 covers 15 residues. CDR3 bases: TGTGCCGGCAGGGCGAGCAGGGGCGAGTACACTGAAGCTTTCTTT. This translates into CAGRASRGEYTEAFF.

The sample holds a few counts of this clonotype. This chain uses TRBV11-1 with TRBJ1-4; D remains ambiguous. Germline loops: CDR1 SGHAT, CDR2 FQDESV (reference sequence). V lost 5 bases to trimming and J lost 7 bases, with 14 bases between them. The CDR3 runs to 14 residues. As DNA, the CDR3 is TGTGCCAGCAGCCCCGGACCCCGGGGTGAAAAACTGTTTTTT. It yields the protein CASSPGPRGEKLFF.

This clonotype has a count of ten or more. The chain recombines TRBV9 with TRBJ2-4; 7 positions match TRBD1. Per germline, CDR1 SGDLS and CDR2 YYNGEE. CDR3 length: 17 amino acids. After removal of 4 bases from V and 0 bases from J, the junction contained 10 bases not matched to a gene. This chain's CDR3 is CASSPRQGREAKNIQYF. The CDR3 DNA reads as TGTGCCAGCAGCCCCCGACAGGGACGGGAAGCCAAAAACATTCAGTACTTC.

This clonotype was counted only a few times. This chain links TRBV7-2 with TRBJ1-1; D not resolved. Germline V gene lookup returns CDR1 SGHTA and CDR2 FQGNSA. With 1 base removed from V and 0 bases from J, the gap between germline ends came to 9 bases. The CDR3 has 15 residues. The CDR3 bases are TGTGCCAGCAGCTTAGGAAGTAGGGTGAACACTGAAGCTTTCTTT. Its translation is CASSLGSRVNTEAFF.

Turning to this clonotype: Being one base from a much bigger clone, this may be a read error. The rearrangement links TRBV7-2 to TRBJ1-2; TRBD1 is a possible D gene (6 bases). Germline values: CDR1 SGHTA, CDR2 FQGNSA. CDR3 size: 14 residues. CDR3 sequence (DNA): TGTGCCAGCAACTTAGCGCTGGACAGCTATGGCTACACCTTC. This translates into CASNLALDSYGYTF. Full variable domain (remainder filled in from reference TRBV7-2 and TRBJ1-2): GAGVSQSPSNKVTEKGKDVELRCDPISGHTALYWYRQSLGQGLEFLIYFQGNSAPDKSGLPSDRFSAERTGGSVSTLTIQRTQQEDSAVYLCASNLALDSYGYTFGSGTRLTVV.

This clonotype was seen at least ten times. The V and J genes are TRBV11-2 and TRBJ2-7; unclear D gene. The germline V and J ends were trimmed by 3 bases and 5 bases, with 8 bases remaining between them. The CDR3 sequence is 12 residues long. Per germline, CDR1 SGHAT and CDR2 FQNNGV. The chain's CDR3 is CASSLSGHEQYF. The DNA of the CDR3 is TGTGCCAGCAGCTTGTCCGGCCACGAGCAGTACTTC.

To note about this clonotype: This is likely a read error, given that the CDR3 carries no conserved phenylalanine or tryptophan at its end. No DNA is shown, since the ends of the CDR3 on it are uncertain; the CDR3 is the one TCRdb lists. This chain's CDR3 is CASSQDGGRGRETECC. The chain has TRBV3-1 and TRBJ2-5; TRBD1, the table's D call, was not compared with the DNA. Germline lookup yields CDR1 LGHDT and CDR2 YNNKEL (reference sequence). Ends included, the CDR3 has 16 residues.